This T cell receptor (beta chain) was retrieved from a study of blood T cell repertoires in COVID-19. CDR3 size: 13 residues. Using immunoSEQ multiplex PCR, the repertoire was profiled, and TCRdb retains in-frame clones only, with some absent. Of 27,000 or so clones listed, roughly 89% are singletons. The sample holds one count of this clone. One end of the junction does not line up with germline, which may come from a read error. The sequence was collected from a man between 65 and 79 years old with active COVID-19. This rearrangement joins TRBV12-3 or TRBV12-4 to TRBJ1-3; 9 positions match TRBD1. Sequenced input: peripheral blood. The CDR3 nucleotides read TGTGCCGGCAGGCCGGGACAGGGATACACCATATATTTT. It specifies CAGRPGQGYTIYF.